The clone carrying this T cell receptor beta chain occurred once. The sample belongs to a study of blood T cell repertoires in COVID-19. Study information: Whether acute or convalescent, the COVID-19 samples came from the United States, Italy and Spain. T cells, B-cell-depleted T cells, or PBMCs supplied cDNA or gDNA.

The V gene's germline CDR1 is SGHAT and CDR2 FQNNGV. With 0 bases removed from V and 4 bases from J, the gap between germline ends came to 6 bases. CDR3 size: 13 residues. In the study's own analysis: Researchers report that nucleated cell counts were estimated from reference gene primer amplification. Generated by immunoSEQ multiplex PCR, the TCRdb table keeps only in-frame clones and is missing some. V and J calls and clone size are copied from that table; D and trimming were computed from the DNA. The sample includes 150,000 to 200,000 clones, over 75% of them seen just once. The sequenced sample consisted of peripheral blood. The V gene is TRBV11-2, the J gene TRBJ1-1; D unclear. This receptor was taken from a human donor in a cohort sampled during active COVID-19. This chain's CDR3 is CASSLERSTEAFF. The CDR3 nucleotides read TGTGCCAGCAGCTTAGAGCGGAGCACTGAAGCTTTCTTT. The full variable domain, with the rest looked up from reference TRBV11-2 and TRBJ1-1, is EAGVAQSPRYKIIEKRQSVAFWCNPISGHATLYWYQQILGQGPKLLIQFQNNGVVDDSQLPKDRFSAERLKGVDSTLKIQPAKLEDSAVYLCASSLERSTEAFFGQGTRLTVV.